This T cell receptor (beta chain) derives from a study of cytomegalovirus exposure and HLA in healthy donors. Overall study: Of all 400 or so donors who were genotyped, around 79% belonged to the Caucasian-associated ancestry cluster.

Germline loops: CDR1 SGDLS, CDR2 YYNGEE. The CDR3 runs to 14 residues. Deletions cut 2 bases from V and 0 bases from J, with 9 bases between. The PCR used 60 Vbeta and 13 Jbeta primers. Measured with immunoSEQ multiplex PCR; TCRdb has only the in-frame clones, and not every one. Of approximately 77,000 clones in the sample, nearly 80% were seen once. In its sample, this clone was seen a few times. This TCR was sampled from a middle-aged man in good health and CMV-seronegative. Sequenced: PBMCs. The J gene is TRBJ2-7, the V gene TRBV9; perhaps TRBD2 as D (5 bases). DNA for the CDR3: TGTGCCAGCAGCGTTACCGGGAACTCCTACGAGCAGTACTTC. This gives the protein CASSVTGNSYEQYF.